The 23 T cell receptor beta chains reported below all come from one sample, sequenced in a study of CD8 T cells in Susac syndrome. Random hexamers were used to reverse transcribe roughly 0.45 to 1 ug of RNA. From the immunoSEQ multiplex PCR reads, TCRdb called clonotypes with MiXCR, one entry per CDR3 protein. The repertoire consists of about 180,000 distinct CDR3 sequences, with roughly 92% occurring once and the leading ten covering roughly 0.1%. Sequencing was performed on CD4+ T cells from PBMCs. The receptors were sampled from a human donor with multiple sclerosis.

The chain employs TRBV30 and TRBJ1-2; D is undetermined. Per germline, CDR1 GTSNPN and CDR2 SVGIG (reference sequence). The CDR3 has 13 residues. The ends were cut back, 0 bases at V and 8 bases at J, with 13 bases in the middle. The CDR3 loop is CAWSVRFSLGYTF. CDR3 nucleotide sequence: TGTGCCTGGAGTGTGAGATTCTCTTTAGGCTACACCTTC.

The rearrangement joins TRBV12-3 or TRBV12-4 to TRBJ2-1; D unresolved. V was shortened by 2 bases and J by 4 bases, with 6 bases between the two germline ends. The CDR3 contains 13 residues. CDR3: CASSLLEYNEQFF. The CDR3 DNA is TGTGCCAGCAGTTTACTAGAGTACAATGAGCAGTTCTTC.

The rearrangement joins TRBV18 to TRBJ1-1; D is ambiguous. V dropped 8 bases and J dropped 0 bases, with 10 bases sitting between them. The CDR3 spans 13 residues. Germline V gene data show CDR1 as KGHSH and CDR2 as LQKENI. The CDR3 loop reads CASANRLNTEAFF. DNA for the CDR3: TGTGCCAGCGCAAACAGACTGAACACTGAAGCTTTCTTT.

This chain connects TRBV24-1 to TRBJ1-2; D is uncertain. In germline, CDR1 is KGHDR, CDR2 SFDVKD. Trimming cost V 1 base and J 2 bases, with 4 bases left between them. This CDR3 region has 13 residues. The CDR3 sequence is CATSDFSNYGYTF. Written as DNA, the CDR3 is TGTGCCACCAGTGATTTTTCCAACTATGGCTACACCTTC.

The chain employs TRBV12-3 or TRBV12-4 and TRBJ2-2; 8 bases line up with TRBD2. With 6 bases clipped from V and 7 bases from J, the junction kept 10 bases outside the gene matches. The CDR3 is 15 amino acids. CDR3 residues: CASSPSGGRGGELFF. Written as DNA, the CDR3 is TGTGCCAGCAGCCCCAGCGGGGGCCGGGGCGGGGAGCTGTTTTTT.

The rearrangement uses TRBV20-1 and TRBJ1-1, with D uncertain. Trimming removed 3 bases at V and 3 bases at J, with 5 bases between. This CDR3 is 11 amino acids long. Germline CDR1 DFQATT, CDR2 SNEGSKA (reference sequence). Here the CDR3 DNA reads TGCAGTGCTAGGCTCGACACTGAAGCTTTCTTT. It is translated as CSARLDTEAFF.

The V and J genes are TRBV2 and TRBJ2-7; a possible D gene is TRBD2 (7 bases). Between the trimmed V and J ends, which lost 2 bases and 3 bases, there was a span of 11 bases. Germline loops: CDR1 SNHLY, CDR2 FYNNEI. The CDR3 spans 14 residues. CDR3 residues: CASSEPRGGYEQYF. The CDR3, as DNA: TGTGCCAGCAGTGAACCTAGGGGGGGCTACGAGCAGTACTTC.

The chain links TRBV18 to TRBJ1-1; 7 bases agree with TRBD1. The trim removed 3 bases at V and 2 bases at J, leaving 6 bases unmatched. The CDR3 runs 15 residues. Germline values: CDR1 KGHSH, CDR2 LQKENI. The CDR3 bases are TGTGCCAGCTCACCGGACAGGTCGTCCAACACTGAAGCTTTCTTT. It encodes CASSPDRSSNTEAFF.

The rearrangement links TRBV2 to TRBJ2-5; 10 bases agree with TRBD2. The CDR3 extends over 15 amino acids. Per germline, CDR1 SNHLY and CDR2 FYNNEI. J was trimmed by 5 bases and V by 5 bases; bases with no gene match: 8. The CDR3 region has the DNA TGTGCCAGCAGTCCGAAGCGGGGGGGCCCGGAGACCCAGTACTTC. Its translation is CASSPKRGGPETQYF.

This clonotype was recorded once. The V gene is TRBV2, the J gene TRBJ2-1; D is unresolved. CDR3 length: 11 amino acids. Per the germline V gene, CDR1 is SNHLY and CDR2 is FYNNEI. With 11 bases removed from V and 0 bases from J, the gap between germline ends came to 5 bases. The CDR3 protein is CARSSYNEQFF. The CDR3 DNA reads TGTGCCCGGAGCTCCTACAATGAGCAGTTCTTC.

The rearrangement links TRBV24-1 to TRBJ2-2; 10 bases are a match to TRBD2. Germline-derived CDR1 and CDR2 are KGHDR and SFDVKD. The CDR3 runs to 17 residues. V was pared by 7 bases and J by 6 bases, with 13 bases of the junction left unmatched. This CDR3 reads CATSPKREGFRAGELFF. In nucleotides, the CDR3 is TGTGCCACCAGCCCTAAGCGGGAGGGCTTCCGGGCCGGGGAGCTGTTTTTT.

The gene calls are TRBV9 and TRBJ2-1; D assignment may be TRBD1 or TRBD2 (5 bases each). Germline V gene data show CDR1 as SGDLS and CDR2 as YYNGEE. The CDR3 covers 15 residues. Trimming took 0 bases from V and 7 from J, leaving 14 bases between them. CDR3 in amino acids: CASSVVAEWGNEQFF. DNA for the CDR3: TGTGCCAGCAGCGTAGTCGCGGAGTGGGGGAATGAGCAGTTCTTC.

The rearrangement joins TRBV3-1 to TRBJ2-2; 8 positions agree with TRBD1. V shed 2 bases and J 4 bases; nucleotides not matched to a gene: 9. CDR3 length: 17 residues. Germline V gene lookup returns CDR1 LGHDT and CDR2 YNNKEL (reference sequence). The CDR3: CASSQNAGGPVTGELFF. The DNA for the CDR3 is TGTGCCAGCAGCCAAAACGCAGGGGGCCCGGTCACCGGGGAGCTGTTTTTT.

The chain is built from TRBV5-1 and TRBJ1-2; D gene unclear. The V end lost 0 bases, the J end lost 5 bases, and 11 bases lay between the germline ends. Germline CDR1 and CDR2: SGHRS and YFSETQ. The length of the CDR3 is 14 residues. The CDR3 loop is CASSLALAGYGYTF. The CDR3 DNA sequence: TGCGCCAGCAGCTTGGCCTTGGCTGGGTATGGCTACACCTTC.

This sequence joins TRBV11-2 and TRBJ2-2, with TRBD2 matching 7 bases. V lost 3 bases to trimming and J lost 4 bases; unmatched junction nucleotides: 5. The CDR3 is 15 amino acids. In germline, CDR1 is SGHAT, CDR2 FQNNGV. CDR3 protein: CASSFTGLSTGELFF. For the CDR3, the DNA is TGTGCCAGCAGCTTCACGGGACTAAGCACCGGGGAGCTGTTTTTT.

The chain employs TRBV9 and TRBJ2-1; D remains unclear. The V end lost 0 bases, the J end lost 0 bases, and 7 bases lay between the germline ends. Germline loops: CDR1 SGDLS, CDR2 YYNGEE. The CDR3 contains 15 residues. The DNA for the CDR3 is TGTGCCAGCAGCGTAGCGGTGGACTCCTACAATGAGCAGTTCTTC. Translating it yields CASSVAVDSYNEQFF. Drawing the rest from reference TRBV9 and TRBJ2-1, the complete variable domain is DSGVTQTPKHLITATGQRVTLRCSPRSGDLSVYWYQQSLDQGLQFLIQYYNGEERAKGNILERFSAQQFPDLHSELNLSSLELGDSALYFCASSVAVDSYNEQFFGPGTRLTVL.

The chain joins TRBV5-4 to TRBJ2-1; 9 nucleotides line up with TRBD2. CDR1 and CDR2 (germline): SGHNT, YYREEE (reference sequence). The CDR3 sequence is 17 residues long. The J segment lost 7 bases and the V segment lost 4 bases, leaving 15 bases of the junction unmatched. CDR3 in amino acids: CASSRALAGSGGNEQFF. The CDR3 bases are TGTGCCAGCAGCAGAGCGCTAGCGGGATCAGGGGGAAATGAGCAGTTCTTC.

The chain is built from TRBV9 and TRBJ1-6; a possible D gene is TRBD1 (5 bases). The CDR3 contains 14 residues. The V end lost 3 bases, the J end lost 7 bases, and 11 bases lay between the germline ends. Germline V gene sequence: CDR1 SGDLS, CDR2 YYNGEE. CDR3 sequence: CASSEQAWNSPLHF. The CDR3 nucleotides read TGTGCCAGCAGCGAACAGGCTTGGAATTCACCCCTCCACTTT.

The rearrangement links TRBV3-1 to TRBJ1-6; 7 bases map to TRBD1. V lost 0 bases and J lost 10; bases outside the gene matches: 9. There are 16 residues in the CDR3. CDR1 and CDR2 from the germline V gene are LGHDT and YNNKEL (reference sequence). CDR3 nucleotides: TGTGCCAGCAGCCAAGATTACAGGGGATCGTGGTCACCCCTCCACTTT. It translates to CASSQDYRGSWSPLHF.

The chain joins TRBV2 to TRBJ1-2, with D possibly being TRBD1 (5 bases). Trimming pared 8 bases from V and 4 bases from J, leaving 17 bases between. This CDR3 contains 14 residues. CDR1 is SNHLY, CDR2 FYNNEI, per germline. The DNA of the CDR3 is TGTGCCAGCCTCAGGGACTCGATCCTCTATGGCTACACCTTC. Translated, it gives CASLRDSILYGYTF.

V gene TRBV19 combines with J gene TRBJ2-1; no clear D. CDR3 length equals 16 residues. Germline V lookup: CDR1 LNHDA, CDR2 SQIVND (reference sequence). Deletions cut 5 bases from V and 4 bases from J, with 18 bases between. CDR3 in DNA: TGTGCCAGTAGTCCCCCTCACGGATACGGGTACAATGAGCAGTTCTTC. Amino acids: CASSPPHGYGYNEQFF.

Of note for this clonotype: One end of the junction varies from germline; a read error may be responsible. CDR3 loop: CASRSTDTQYF. In DNA, the CDR3 is TGTGCCAGCAGGAGCACAGATACGCAGTATTTT. This chain connects TRBV5-1 to TRBJ2-3; the D is unclear. Germline assignment: CDR1 SGHRS and CDR2 YFSETQ. CDR3 length: 11 amino acids.

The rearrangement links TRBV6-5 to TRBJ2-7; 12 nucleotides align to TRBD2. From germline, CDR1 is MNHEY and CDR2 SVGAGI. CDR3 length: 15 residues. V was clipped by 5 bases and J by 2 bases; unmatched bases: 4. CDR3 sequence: CASSNLAGGTYEQYF. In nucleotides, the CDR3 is TGTGCCAGCAGTAATCTAGCGGGGGGGACCTACGAGCAGTACTTC.